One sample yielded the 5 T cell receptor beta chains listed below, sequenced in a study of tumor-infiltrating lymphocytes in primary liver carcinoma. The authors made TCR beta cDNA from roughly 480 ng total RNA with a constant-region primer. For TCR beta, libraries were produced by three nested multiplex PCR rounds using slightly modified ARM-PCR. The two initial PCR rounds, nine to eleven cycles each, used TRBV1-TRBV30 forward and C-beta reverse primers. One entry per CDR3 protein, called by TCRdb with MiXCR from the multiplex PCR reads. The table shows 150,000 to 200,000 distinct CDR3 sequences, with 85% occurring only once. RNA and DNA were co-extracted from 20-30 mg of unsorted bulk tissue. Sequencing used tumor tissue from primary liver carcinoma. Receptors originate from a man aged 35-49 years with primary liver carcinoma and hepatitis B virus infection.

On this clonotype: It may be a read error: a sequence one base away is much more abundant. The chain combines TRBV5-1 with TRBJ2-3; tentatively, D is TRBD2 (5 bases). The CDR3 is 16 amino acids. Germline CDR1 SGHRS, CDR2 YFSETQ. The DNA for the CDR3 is TGCGCCACCAGCTTGGCGGGCAGGCGTAGCACAGATACGCAGTATTTT. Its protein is CATSLAGRRSTDTQYF.

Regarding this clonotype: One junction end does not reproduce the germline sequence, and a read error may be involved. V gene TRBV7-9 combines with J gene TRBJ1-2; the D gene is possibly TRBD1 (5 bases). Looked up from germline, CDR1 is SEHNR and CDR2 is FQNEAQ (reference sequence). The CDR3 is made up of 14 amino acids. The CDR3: CTSSTSGGELGYTF. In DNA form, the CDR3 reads TGTACCAGCAGCACATCTGGGGGAGAGCTGGGCTACACATTC.

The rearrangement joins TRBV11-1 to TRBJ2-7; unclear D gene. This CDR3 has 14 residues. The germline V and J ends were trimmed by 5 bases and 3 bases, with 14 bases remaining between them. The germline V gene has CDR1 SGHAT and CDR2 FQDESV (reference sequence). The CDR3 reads CASSRGERDYEQYF. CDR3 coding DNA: TGTGCCAGCAGCCGTGGAGAAAGGGACTACGAGCAGTACTTC.

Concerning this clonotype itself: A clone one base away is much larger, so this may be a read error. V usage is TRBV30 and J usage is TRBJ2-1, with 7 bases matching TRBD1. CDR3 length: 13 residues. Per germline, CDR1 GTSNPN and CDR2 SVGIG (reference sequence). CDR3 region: CAWIGRGSNVQFF. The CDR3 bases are TGTGCCTGGATTGGCAGGGGGAGTAATGTGCAGTTCTTC.

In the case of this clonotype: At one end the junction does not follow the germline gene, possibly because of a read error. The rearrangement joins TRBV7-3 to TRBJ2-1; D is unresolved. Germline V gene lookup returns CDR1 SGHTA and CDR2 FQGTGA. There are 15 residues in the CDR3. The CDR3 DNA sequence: TGTGCCACCAGCTTAGGCCCGAGTTCCTACAATGAGCAATTCTTC. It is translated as CATSLGPSSYNEQFF.